Listed below are T cell receptor beta chains from one sample, sequenced in a study of naive and memory T cell subsets. TCRdb recomputed calls from the UMI-ligation and nested PCR reads with MiXCR, one row per CDR3 protein. Of approximately 89,000 distinct CDR3 sequences in the sample, 7% were seen once. The material sequenced was central memory CD4+ T cells from blood. The source of these receptors is a human donor in good health. Each CDR3 is given with its conserved first and last residue. The D gene is left open where the match is weak. Size is omitted from some rows. Given values are once, few, many or a class for expanded clones.

TRBV28,TRBJ1-5,.,medium-sized,CASSLFGGSYVPQHF,TGTGCCAGCAGTTTATTTGGGGGGTCTTATGTGCCCCAGCATTTT
TRBV6-2/TRBV6-3,TRBJ1-1,.,.,CASSYYYTEAFF,TGTGCCAGCAGTTACTACTACACTGAAGCTTTCTTT
TRBV30,TRBJ2-7,.,many,CAWSTPLGEQYF,TGTGCCTGGAGTACCCCCCTCGGCGAGCAGTACTTC
TRBV2,TRBJ2-1,.,.,CASTLREAYNEQFF,TGTGCCAGCACCCTCAGAGAGGCTTACAATGAGCAGTTCTTC
TRBV20-1,TRBJ1-2,.,many,CSARSGQGNYGYTF,TGCAGTGCTAGGTCCGGGCAGGGTAACTATGGCTACACCTTC
TRBV12-3/TRBV12-4,TRBJ1-4,TRBD1,medium-sized,CASSFGVFRDSNNEKLFF,TGTGCCAGCAGTTTCGGGGTTTTTAGGGACAGCAACAATGAAAAACTGTTTTTT
TRBV30,TRBJ2-5,.,few,CAWSSLREEGRETQYF,TGTGCCTGGAGTAGTTTGAGGGAGGAGGGTCGAGAGACCCAGTACTTC
TRBV7-2,TRBJ1-2,TRBD1,many,CASSLDGTGVGYTF,TGTGCCAGCAGCTTAGATGGGACAGGGGTAGGCTACACCTTC
TRBV12-3/TRBV12-4,TRBJ2-1,TRBD2,many,CASRSRLAGERLEQFF,TGTGCCAGCAGGAGTAGACTAGCGGGGGAGCGGTTGGAGCAGTTCTTC
TRBV9,TRBJ2-7,TRBD1,many,CASSPGDRNSYEQYF,TGTGCCAGCAGCCCCGGGGACAGGAACTCCTACGAGCAGTACTTC
TRBV7-2,TRBJ2-1,TRBD1,.,CASSKIPGQGVSEQFF,TGTGCCAGCAGTAAAATTCCGGGACAGGGTGTGAGTGAGCAGTTCTTC
TRBV12-5,TRBJ2-5,.,few,CASGFLRSRDETQYF,TGTGCTAGTGGTTTCTTACGCTCCCGGGACGAGACCCAGTACTTC
TRBV7-9,TRBJ2-5,.,.,CASSLGKGETQYF,TGTGCCAGCAGTTTAGGCAAGGGAGAGACCCAGTACTTC
TRBV19,TRBJ1-5,TRBD1,many,CASSLWTGSALQPQHF,TGTGCCAGTAGTTTATGGACAGGGTCGGCCCTTCAGCCCCAGCATTTT
TRBV10-2,TRBJ2-6,TRBD1,many,CASSELRTGKSGANVLTF,TGCGCCAGCAGTGAATTGAGGACAGGGAAGTCCGGGGCCAACGTCCTGACTTTC
TRBV3-1,TRBJ2-5,.,many,CASSLLGGAETQYF,TGTGCCAGCAGCTTACTTGGGGGAGCAGAGACCCAGTACTTC
TRBV15,TRBJ1-5,TRBD1,.,CATSGQANQPQHF,TGTGCCACCAGCGGACAGGCTAATCAGCCCCAGCATTTT
TRBV6-6,TRBJ1-1,.,few,CASSLQRSEAFF,TGTGCCAGCAGTCTCCAACGGTCTGAAGCTTTCTTT
TRBV7-8,TRBJ2-1,.,few,CASSLAFGRNEQFF,TGTGCCAGCAGCTTAGCGTTCGGGCGAAATGAGCAGTTCTTC
TRBV7-9,TRBJ1-1,TRBD1,many,CASSFSGGQDTEAFF,TGTGCCAGCAGTTTCTCGGGCGGACAGGACACTGAAGCTTTCTTT
TRBV18,TRBJ1-1,.,many,CASAEWANTEAFF,TGTGCCAGCGCGGAATGGGCGAACACTGAAGCTTTCTTT
TRBV20-1,TRBJ1-6,TRBD1,many,CSAPRQGAPNSPLHF,TGCAGTGCTCCTAGACAGGGGGCGCCTAATTCACCCCTCCACTTT
TRBV29-1,TRBJ1-5,.,many,CSVEDSGSNQPQHF,TGCAGCGTTGAAGATTCAGGGAGCAATCAGCCCCAGCATTTT
TRBV7-9,TRBJ1-5,TRBD1,few,CASSRTGDYQPQHF,TGTGCCAGCAGCAGGACAGGGGATTATCAGCCCCAGCATTTT
TRBV28,TRBJ2-3,.,.,CASAGSTDTQYF,TGTGCCAGCGCCGGCAGCACAGATACGCAGTATTTT
TRBV29-1,TRBJ2-4,.,many,CSVVSALAEETIQYF,TGCAGCGTTGTCTCGGCACTAGCTGAGGAGACCATTCAGTACTTC
TRBV5-4,TRBJ2-1,.,many,CASSLVSTLYNEQFF,TGTGCCAGCAGCTTGGTCTCGACCCTTTACAATGAGCAGTTCTTC
TRBV29-1,TRBJ1-2,TRBD1,many,CSVVQGNYGYTF,TGCAGCGTAGTACAGGGGAACTATGGCTACACCTTC
TRBV12-3/TRBV12-4,TRBJ2-5,.,many,CASSYPGGGRTQYF,TGTGCCAGCAGTTATCCCGGGGGTGGGAGGACCCAGTACTTC
TRBV27,TRBJ1-6,.,many,CASTPTWRSPLHF,TGTGCCAGCACCCCCACGTGGCGGTCACCCCTCCACTTT
TRBV7-3,TRBJ2-1,.,many,CASSPSGRVYNEQFF,TGTGCCAGCAGCCCCTCAGGGCGGGTATACAATGAGCAGTTCTTC
TRBV7-2,TRBJ2-3,TRBD2,many,CASSPRRTSGSLDTQYF,TGTGCCAGCAGCCCCCGACGGACTAGCGGGAGTTTGGATACGCAGTATTTT
TRBV18,TRBJ2-7,TRBD2,many,CASSPPGRGDEQYF,TGTGCCAGCTCACCCCCCGGGAGGGGAGACGAGCAGTACTTC
TRBV12-5,TRBJ2-7,.,few,CASGLELGSYEQYF,TGTGCTAGTGGTTTGGAGCTGGGGTCCTACGAGCAGTACTTC
TRBV3-1,TRBJ2-4,TRBD2,few,CASSQDIPSGPKNIQYF,TGTGCCAGCAGCCAAGACATTCCTAGCGGCCCCAAAAACATTCAGTACTTC
TRBV4-3,TRBJ2-7,TRBD2,many,CASSLGTTAYEQYF,TGCGCCAGCAGCCTTGGGACTACTGCCTACGAGCAGTACTTC
TRBV21-1,TRBJ1-2,.,.,CASSNPGQLLQGVGRDYGYTF,TGTGCCAGCAGCAATCCGGGACAGCTATTACAGGGCGTAGGAAGAGACTATGGCTACACCTTC
TRBV10-3,TRBJ2-5,.,.,CAISDGPRGQETQYF,TGTGCCATCAGTGATGGCCCTCGCGGCCAAGAGACCCAGTACTTC
TRBV2,TRBJ1-2,.,few,CASSETDRYGYTF,TGTGCCAGCAGTGAGACAGACCGCTATGGCTACACCTTC
TRBV5-5,TRBJ2-3,.,many,CASSFGRETDTQYF,TGTGCCAGCAGCTTTGGCAGGGAAACAGATACGCAGTATTTT
TRBV20-1,TRBJ1-1,TRBD1,many,CSARDLGGSAEAFF,TGCAGTGCTAGAGATCTAGGGGGCTCCGCTGAAGCTTTCTTT
TRBV6-2/TRBV6-3,TRBJ2-5,TRBD2,many,CASRPGLAGVETQYF,TGTGCCAGCAGACCCGGACTAGCGGGAGTGGAGACCCAGTACTTC
TRBV7-3,TRBJ2-3,TRBD2,many,CASQASGGSSTDTQYF,TGTGCCAGTCAGGCTAGCGGGGGCTCGAGCACAGATACGCAGTATTTT
TRBV5-1,TRBJ1-6,.,once,CASSLILGNSPLHF,TGCGCCAGCAGCTTGATTTTGGGGAACTCACCCCTCCACTTT
TRBV29-1,TRBJ2-4,.,few,CSARWGANIQYF,TGCAGCGCCCGGTGGGGGGCAAACATTCAGTACTTC
TRBV13,TRBJ2-3,.,many,CASSTSTDTQYF,TGTGCCAGCAGCACGAGTACAGATACGCAGTATTTT
TRBV19,TRBJ1-2,.,many,CASSIIRGNYGYTF,TGTGCCAGTAGTATAATCAGGGGCAACTATGGCTACACCTTC
TRBV21-1,TRBJ2-4,.,.,CASSKGLKTIAKNIQYF,TGTGCCAGCAGCAAAGGCCTCAAAACCATAGCCAAAAACATTCAGTACTTC
TRBV27,TRBJ1-6,.,many,CASSLSAGLPLHF,TGTGCCAGCAGTTTATCGGCGGGTTTACCCCTCCACTTT
TRBV20-1,TRBJ2-7,TRBD2,.,CSARDSGRTGEQYF,TGCAGTGCTAGAGATAGCGGGAGGACGGGTGAGCAGTACTTC
TRBV4-2,TRBJ2-2,.,few,CASSQFGGTNTGELFF,TGTGCCAGCAGCCAGTTTGGAGGGACGAACACCGGGGAGCTGTTTTTT
TRBV7-8,TRBJ2-1,TRBD1,few,CASSPRPGTVTMFGQFF,TGTGCCAGCAGCCCCCGTCCCGGGACAGTTACAATGTTTGGGCAGTTCTTC
TRBV24-1,TRBJ2-1,TRBD2,few,CATSDFKRGSYNEQFF,TGTGCCACCAGTGATTTTAAGCGGGGGTCCTACAATGAGCAGTTCTTC